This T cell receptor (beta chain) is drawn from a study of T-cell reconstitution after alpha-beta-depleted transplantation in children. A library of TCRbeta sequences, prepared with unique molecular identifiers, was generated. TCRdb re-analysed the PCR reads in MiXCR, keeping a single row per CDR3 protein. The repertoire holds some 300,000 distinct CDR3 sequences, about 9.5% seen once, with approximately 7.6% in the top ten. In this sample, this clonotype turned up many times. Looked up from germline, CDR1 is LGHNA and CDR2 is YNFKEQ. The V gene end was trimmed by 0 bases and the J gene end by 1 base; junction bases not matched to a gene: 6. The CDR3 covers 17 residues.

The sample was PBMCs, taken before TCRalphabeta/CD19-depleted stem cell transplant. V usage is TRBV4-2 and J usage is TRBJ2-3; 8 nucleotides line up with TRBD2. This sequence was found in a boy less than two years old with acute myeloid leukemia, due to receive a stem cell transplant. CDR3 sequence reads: CASSQESGSGGTDTQYF. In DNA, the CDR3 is TGTGCCAGCAGCCAAGAGAGTGGTAGCGGGGGCACAGATACGCAGTATTTT.